Below, one T cell receptor (beta chain) is given with its context. Its antigen is still unknown. The record originates from a study of shared clonotypes between healthy human individuals. Study background: Per donor, three plates held CD4 naive cells, three held CD4 memory, two held CD8 naive and one held CD8 memory. General study findings and limits: There were few donors, and this limited the genetic and exposure-history diversity represented.

J gave up 1 base and V 1 base, and 5 bases lay outside the gene matches. This CDR3 is 16 amino acids long. Germline values: CDR1 SGHTA, CDR2 FQGNSA. Replicate sorted-subset PCRs were loaded with around 210 ng DNA, roughly 33,000 T cell genomes. The data were produced by immunoSEQ multiplex PCR, yet TCRdb's version contains in-frame clones alone and is incomplete. The sample consists of millions of clones, over 85% of them appearing once. The sample comprised naive CD4+ T cells sorted from blood. The subset: CD45RA+ positively selected. The receptor comes from a man between 18 and 35 years old in good health. The rearrangement uses TRBV7-2 and TRBJ2-5, with 8 bases lining up with TRBD2. CDR3 bases: TGTGCCAGCAGCTTAGGAGGGAGCGGGGGCCAAGAGACCCAGTACTTC. Protein product: CASSLGGSGGQETQYF. Looking up the rest from reference TRBV7-2 and TRBJ2-5 gives the full variable domain: GAGVSQSPSNKVTEKGKDVELRCDPISGHTALYWYRQSLGQGLEFLIYFQGNSAPDKSGLPSDRFSAERTGGSVSTLTIQRTQQEDSAVYLCASSLGGSGGQETQYFGPGTRLLVL.